The 3 T cell receptor beta chains in this list originate from one sample, sequenced in a study of shared clonotypes between healthy human individuals. Sequenced by immunoSEQ multiplex PCR; TCRdb stores in-frame clones only, minus some. The sample has about 320,000 clones; around 86% are singletons. Sequencing was done on a sample of memory CD8+ T cells sorted from blood. Documented subset: CD45RO+ cells pooled with CCR7-negative TemRA cells. The receptor source for this set is a man between 18 and 35 years old in good health.

V gene TRBV25-1 combines with J gene TRBJ2-2; unclear D gene. This CDR3 contains 15 residues. The V gene's germline CDR1 is MGHDK and CDR2 SYGVNS. The V end was cut by 5 bases, the J end by 1 base, with 11 bases between. CDR3: CASSRATENTGELFF. The DNA of the CDR3 is TGTGCCAGCAGTCGCGCAACAGAGAACACCGGGGAGCTGTTTTTT.

The chain uses TRBV5-4 and TRBJ2-7; D assignment may be TRBD1 or TRBD2 (6 bases each). This CDR3 comprises 14 residues. Trimming removed 4 bases from V and 1 base from J, with 12 bases in between. The V gene's germline CDR1 is SGHNT and CDR2 YYREEE (reference sequence). CDR3 sequence reads: CASSAWGASYEQYF. The CDR3 region has the DNA TGTGCCAGCAGCGCGTGGGGGGCGTCCTACGAGCAGTACTTC. The full variable domain, completed using reference TRBV5-4 and TRBJ2-7, is ETGVTQSPTHLIKTRGQQVTLRCSSQSGHNTVSWYQQALGQGPQFIFQYYREEENGRGNFPPRFSGLQFPNYSSELNVNALELDDSALYLCASSAWGASYEQYFGPGTRLTVT.

In its sample, this clone was seen a few times. The chain employs TRBV4-1 and TRBJ2-3; TRBD2 agrees at 12 bases. The CDR3 runs 17 residues. Germline V gene lookup returns CDR1 MGHRA and CDR2 YSYEKL. Unmatched junction bases numbered 5, after V lost 0 bases and J lost 4 bases. The CDR3 DNA reads as TGCGCCAGCAGCCAAGAGGCTAGCGGGAGGGTGGCAGATACGCAGTATTTT. Translating it yields CASSQEASGRVADTQYF.